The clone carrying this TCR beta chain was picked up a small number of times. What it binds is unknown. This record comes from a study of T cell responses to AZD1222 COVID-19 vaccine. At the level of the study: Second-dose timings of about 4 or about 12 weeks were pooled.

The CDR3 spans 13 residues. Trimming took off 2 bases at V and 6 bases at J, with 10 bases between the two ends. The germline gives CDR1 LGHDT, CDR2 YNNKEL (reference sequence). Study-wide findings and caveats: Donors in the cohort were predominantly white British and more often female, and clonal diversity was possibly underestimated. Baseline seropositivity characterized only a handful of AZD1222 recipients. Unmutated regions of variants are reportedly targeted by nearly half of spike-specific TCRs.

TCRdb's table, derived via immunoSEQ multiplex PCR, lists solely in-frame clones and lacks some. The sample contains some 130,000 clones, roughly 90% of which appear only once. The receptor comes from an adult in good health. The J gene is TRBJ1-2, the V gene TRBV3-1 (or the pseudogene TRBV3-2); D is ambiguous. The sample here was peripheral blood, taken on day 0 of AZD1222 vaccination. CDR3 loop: CASSQWQKDGYTF. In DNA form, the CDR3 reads TGTGCCAGCAGCCAATGGCAGAAAGATGGCTACACCTTC.